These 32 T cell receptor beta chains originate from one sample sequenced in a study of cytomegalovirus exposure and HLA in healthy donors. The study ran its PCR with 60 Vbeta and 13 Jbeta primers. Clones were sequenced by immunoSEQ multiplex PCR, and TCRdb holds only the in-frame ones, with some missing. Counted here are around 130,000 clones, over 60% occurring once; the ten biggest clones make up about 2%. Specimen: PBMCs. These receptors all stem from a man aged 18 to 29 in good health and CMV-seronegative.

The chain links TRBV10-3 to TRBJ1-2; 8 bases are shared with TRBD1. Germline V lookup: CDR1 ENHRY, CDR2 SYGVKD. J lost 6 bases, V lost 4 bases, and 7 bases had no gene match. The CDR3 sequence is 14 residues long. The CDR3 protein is CAISADRGFDGYTF. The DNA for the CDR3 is TGTGCCATCAGTGCCGACAGGGGATTCGATGGCTACACCTTC.

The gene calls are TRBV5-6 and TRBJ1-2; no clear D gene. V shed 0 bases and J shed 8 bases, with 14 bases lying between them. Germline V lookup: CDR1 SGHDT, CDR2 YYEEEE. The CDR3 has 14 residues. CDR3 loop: CASSLDPRSKGYTF. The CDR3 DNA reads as TGTGCCAGCAGCTTGGATCCCAGGTCTAAAGGCTACACCTTC.

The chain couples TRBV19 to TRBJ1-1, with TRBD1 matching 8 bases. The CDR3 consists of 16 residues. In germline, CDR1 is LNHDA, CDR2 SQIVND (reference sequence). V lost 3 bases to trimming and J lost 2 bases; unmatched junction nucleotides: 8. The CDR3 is CASSMADRGANTEAFF. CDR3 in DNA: TGTGCCAGTAGTATGGCCGACAGGGGCGCAAACACTGAAGCTTTCTTT.

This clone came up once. The DNA of the CDR3 is TGTGCCAGTAGTATAGTTCTGGCGGGAGGGCCTTACGGACGAACAGATACGCAGTATTTT. It specifies CASSIVLAGGPYGRTDTQYF. The rearrangement joins TRBV19 to TRBJ2-3; the match to TRBD2 covers 9 bases. V shed 1 base, J shed 3 bases, and the junction held 17 bases outside the gene matches. The V gene's germline CDR1 is LNHDA and CDR2 SQIVND (reference sequence). The CDR3 covers 20 residues.

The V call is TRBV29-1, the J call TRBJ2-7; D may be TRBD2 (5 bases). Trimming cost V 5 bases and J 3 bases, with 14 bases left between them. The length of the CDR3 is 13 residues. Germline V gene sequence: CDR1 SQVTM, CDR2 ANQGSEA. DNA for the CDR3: TGCAGCGTTAACGGGGAGACGGGCTACGAGCAGTACTTC. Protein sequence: CSVNGETGYEQYF.

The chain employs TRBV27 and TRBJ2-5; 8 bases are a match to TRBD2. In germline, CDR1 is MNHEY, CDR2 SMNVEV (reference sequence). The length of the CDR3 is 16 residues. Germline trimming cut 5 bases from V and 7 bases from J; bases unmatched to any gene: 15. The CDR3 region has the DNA TGTGCCAGCAGTGACCTGCCGGGACTAGAGGGTGGGACCCAGTACTTC. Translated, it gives CASSDLPGLEGGTQYF.

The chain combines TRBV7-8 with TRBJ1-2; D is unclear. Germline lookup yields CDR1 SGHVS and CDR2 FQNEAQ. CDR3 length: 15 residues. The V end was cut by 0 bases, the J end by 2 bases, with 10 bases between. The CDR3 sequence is CASSLAETKNYGYTF. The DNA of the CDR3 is TGTGCCAGCAGCTTAGCCGAGACAAAAAACTATGGCTACACCTTC.

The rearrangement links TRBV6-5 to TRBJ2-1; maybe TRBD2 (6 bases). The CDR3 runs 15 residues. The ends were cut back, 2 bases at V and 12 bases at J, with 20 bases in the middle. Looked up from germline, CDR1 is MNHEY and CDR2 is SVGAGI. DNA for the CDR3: TGTGCCAGCAGTTACGAAAGGGTATCAATCGGGGGGCAGTTCTTC. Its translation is CASSYERVSIGGQFF.

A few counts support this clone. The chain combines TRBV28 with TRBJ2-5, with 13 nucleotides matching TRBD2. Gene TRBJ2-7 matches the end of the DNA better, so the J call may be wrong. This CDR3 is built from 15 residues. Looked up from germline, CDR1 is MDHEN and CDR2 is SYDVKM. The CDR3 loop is CASLPGTSGIYEQYF. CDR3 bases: TGTGCCAGTCTTCCCGGGACTAGCGGGATCTACGAGCAGTACTTC.

CDR3 nucleotide sequence: TGCGCCAGCAGCTTGGGAGGGACTAGCAACACCGGGGAGCTGTTTTTT. Its translation: CASSLGGTSNTGELFF. The V call is TRBV5-1, the J call TRBJ2-2; 9 positions agree with TRBD2. The CDR3 covers 16 residues. Trimming cost V 0 bases and J 2 bases; bases outside gene matches: 2. CDR1 and CDR2 (germline): SGHRS, YFSETQ.

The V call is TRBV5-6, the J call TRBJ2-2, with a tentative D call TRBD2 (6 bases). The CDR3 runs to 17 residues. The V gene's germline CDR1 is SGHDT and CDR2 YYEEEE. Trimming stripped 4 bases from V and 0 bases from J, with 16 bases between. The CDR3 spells CASSPLADSTNTGELFF. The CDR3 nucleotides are TGTGCCAGCAGCCCATTAGCGGACTCTACGAACACCGGGGAGCTGTTTTTT.

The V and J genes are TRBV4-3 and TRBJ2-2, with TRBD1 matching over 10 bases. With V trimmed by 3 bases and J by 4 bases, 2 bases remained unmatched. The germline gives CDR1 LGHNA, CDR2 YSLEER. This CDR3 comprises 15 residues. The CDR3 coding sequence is TGCGCCAGCAGCCAGGGACAGGGGAGCACCGGGGAGCTGTTTTTT. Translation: CASSQGQGSTGELFF.

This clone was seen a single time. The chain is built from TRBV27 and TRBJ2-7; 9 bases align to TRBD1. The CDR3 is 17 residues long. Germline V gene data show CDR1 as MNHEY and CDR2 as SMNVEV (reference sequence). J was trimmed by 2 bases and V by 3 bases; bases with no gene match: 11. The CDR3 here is CASSFGGSGQGTYEQYF. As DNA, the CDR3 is TGTGCCAGCAGTTTCGGGGGATCGGGACAGGGCACCTACGAGCAGTACTTC.

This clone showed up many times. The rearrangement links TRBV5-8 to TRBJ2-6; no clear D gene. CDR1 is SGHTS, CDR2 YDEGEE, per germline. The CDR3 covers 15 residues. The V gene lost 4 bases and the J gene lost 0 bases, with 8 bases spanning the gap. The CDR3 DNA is TGTGCCAGCAGCCTTACATCCTCTGGGGCCAACGTCCTGACTTTC. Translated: CASSLTSSGANVLTF.

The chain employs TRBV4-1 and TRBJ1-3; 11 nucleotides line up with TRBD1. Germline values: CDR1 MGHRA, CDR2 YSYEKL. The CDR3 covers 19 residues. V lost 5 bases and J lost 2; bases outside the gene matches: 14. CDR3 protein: CASSVPGQGVTFAGNTIYF. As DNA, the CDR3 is TGCGCCAGCAGCGTACCGGGACAGGGGGTCACCTTTGCTGGAAACACCATATATTTT.

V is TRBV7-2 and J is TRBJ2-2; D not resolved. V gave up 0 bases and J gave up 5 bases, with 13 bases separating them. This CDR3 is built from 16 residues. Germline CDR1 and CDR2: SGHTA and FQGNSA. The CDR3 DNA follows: TGTGCCAGCAGCTTAGCCCCGCAGGCCGTGACCGGGGAGCTGTTTTTT. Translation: CASSLAPQAVTGELFF.

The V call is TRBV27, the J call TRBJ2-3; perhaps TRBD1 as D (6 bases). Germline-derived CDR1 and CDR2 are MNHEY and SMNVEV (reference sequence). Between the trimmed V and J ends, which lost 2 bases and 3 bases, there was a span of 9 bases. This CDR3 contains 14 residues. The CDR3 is CASSLGGQTDTQYF. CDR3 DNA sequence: TGTGCCAGCAGTTTAGGGGGCCAAACAGATACGCAGTATTTT.

CDR3 amino acids: CASSSALAELSYNEQFF. The CDR3 DNA reads TGCGCCAGCAGCTCCGCTTTAGCGGAACTGTCCTACAATGAGCAGTTCTTC. The chain couples TRBV5-1 to TRBJ2-1; TRBD2 might be the D (6 bases). In germline, CDR1 is SGHRS, CDR2 YFSETQ. Between the trimmed V and J ends, which lost 3 bases and 1 base, there was a span of 17 bases. This CDR3 contains 17 residues.

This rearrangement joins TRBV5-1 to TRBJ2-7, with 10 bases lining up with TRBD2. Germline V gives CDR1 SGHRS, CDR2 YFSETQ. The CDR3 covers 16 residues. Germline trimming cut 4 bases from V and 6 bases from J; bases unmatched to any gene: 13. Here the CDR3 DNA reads TGCGCCAGCAGCATTCACGGCGGAGGGACTAGCGTCGAGCAGTACTTC. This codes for CASSIHGGGTSVEQYF.

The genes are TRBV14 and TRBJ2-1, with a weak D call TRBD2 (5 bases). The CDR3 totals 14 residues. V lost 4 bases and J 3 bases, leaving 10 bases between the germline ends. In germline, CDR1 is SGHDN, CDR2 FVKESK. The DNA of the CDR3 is TGTGCCAGCAGCCCCAGCGGAGTCTACAATGAGCAGTTCTTC. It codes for CASSPSGVYNEQFF. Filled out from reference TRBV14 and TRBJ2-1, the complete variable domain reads EAGVTQFPSHSVIEKGQTVTLRCDPISGHDNLYWYRRVMGKEIKFLLHFVKESKQDESGMPNNRFLAERTGGTYSTLKVQPAELEDSGVYFCASSPSGVYNEQFFGPGTRLTVL.

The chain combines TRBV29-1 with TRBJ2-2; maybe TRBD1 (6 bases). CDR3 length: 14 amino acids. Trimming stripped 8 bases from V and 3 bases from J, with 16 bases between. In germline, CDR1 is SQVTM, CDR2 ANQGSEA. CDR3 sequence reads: CSTRDNLDTGELFF. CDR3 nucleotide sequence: TGCAGCACCCGGGACAACCTGGACACCGGGGAGCTGTTTTTT.

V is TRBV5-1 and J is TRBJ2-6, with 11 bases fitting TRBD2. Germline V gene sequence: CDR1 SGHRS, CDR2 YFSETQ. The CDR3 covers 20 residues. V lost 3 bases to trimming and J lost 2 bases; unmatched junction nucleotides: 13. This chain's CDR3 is CASSSQIPTSGRAGANVLTF. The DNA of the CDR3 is TGCGCCAGCAGCTCCCAAATACCCACTAGCGGGAGAGCTGGGGCCAACGTCCTGACTTTC.

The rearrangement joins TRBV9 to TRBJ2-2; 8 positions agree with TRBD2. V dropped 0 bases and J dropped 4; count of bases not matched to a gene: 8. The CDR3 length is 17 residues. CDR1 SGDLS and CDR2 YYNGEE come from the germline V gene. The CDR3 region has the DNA TGTGCCAGCAGCGTAGATCAAGCGGGAGACGTCACCGGGGAGCTGTTTTTT. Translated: CASSVDQAGDVTGELFF. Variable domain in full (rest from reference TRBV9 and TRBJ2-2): DSGVTQTPKHLITATGQRVTLRCSPRSGDLSVYWYQQSLDQGLQFLIQYYNGEERAKGNILERFSAQQFPDLHSELNLSSLELGDSALYFCASSVDQAGDVTGELFFGEGSRLTVL.

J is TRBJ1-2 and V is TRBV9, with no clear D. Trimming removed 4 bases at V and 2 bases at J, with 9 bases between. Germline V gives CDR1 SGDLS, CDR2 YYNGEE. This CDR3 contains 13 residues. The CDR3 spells CASSPRGNYGYTF. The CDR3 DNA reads TGTGCCAGCAGCCCAAGAGGGAACTATGGCTACACCTTC.

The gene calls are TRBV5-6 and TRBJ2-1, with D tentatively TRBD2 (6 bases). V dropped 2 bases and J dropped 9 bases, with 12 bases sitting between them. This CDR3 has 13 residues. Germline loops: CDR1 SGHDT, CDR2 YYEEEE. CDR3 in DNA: TGTGCCAGCAGCTTAGGGGAGGCAGGTGAGCAGTTCTTC. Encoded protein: CASSLGEAGEQFF. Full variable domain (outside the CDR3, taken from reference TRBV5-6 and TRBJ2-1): DAGVTQSPTHLIKTRGQQVTLRCSPKSGHDTVSWYQQALGQGPQFIFQYYEEEERQRGNFPDRFSGHQFPNYSSELNVNALLLGDSALYLCASSLGEAGEQFFGPGTRLTVL.

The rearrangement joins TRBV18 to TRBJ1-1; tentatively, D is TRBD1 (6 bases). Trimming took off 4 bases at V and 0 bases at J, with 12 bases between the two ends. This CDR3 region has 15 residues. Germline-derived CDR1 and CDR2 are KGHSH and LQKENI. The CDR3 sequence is CASSLPGVMNTEAFF. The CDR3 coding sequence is TGTGCCAGCTCACTCCCAGGGGTTATGAACACTGAAGCTTTCTTT.

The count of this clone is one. CDR3 in DNA: TGCGCCAGCAGCCAAGATGTAGGGGGTGTTCAGCCCCAGCATTTT. Residues: CASSQDVGGVQPQHF. The chain employs TRBV4-1 and TRBJ1-5; possibly TRBD1 for D (6 bases). V was shortened by 0 bases and J by 6 bases, with 12 bases between the two germline ends. There are 15 residues in the CDR3. CDR1 is MGHRA and CDR2 is YSYEKL in the germline V gene.

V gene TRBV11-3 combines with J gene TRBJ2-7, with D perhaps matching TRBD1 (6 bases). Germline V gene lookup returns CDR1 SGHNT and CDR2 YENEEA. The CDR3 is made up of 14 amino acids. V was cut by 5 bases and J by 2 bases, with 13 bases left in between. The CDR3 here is CASSENRETYEQYV. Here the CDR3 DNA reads TGTGCCAGCAGCGAAAACAGGGAGACCTACGAGCAGTACGTC.

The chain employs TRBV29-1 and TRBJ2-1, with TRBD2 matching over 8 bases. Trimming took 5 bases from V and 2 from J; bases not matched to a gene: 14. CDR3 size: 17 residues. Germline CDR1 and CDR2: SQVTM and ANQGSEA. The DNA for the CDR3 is TGCAGCGTTACCCGACCTAAAGCGGGAGTAGCCTACAATGAGCAGTTCTTC. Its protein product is CSVTRPKAGVAYNEQFF.

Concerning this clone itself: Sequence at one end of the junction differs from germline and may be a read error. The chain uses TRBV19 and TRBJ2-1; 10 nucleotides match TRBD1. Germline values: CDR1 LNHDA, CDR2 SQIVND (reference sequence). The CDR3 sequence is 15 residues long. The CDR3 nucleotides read TGTGCCAGTAGCTATTATCGGACAGGGGGTCCCCCCGCCCTCTTC. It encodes CASSYYRTGGPPALF. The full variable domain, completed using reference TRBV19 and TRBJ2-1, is DGGITQSPKYLFRKEGQNVTLSCEQNLNHDAMYWYRQDPGQGLRLIYYSQIVNDFQKGDIAEGYSVSREKKESFPLTVTSAQKNPTAFYLCASSYYRTGGPPALFGPGTRLTVL.

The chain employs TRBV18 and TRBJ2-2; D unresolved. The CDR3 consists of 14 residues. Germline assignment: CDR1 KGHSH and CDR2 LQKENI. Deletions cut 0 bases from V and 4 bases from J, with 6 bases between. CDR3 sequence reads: CASSPPARTGELFF. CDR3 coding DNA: TGTGCCAGCTCACCACCGGCTCGCACCGGGGAGCTGTTTTTT.

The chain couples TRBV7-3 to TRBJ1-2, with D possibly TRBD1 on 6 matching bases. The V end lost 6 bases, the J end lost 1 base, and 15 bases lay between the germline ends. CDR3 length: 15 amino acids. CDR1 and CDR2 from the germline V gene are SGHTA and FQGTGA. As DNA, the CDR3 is TGTGCCAGCAGTTATACAGGGACCATTAACTATGGCTACACCTTC. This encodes CASSYTGTINYGYTF.